This TCR beta chain stems from a study of T cell repertoires in cytomegalovirus infection. Study in general: Public TCR beta signature analysis indicated the presence of both CMV infection and matching HLA type. The study's findings and limits: Accumulated public TCR beta family frequency recognized individuals carrying CMV together with the relevant HLA. HLA-C-restricted, CMV-specific TCR beta clonotypes were dominant ex vivo.

A word on this clonotype: Its cognate antigen is unknown.

One entry per CDR3 protein results from TCRdb running MiXCR on the reads. The table records over 300,000 distinct CDR3 sequences, about 17% of them present only once. This TCR was recovered from a human donor in good health (CMV status not recorded). Some clones in this sample may be carry-over from other donors' samples. The specimen sequenced was PBMCs.

The CDR3: CASRRQGGDGYTF. For the CDR3, the DNA is TGTGCCAGCAGGCGACAGGGTGGGGATGGCTACACCTTC. The chain joins TRBV28 to TRBJ1-2, with 7 bases lining up with TRBD1. Per germline, CDR1 MDHEN and CDR2 SYDVKM. V lost 6 bases, J lost 6 bases, and 7 bases stayed unmatched. The CDR3 loop spans 13 amino acids.